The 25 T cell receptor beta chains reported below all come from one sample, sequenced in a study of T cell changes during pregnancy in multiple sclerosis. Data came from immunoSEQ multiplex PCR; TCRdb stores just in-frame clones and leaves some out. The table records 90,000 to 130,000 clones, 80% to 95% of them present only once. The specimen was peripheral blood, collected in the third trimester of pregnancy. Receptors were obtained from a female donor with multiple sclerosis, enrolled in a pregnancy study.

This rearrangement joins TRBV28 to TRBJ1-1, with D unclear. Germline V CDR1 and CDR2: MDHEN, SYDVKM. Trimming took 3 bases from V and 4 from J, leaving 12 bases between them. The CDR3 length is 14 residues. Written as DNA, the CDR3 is TGTGCCAGCAGTTTCAATCTGGCGGGCACTGAAGCTTTCTTT. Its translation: CASSFNLAGTEAFF.

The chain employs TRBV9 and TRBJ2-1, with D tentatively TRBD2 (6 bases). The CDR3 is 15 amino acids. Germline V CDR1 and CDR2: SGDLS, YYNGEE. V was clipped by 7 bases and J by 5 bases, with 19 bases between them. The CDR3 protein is CASSMGGSSHNEQFF. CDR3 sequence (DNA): TGTGCCAGCTCCATGGGGGGTAGCAGTCACAATGAGCAGTTCTTC.

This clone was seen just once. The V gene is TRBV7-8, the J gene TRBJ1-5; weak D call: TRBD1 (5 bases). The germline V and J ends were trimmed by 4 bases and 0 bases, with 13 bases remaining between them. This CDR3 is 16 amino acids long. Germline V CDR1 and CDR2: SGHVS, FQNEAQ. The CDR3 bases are TGTGCCAGCAGCTGGGGGGGACCGTATAGCAATCAGCCCCAGCATTTT. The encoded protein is CASSWGGPYSNQPQHF.

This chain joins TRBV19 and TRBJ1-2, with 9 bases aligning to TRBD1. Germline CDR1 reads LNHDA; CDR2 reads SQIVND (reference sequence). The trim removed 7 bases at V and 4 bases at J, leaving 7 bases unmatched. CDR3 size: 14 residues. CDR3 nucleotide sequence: TGTGCCAGTAAGAGTGACAGGGGGTTCTATGGCTACACCTTC. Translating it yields CASKSDRGFYGYTF.

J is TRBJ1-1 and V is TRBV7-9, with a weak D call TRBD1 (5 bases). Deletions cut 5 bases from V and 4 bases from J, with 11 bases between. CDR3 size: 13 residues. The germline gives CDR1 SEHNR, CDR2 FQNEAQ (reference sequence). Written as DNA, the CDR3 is TGTGCCAGCAGCCCACCCAGGGTCACTGAAGCTTTCTTT. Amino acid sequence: CASSPPRVTEAFF.

The chain's CDR3 is CASSLPLAGGGTDTQYF. As DNA, the CDR3 is TGCGCCAGCAGCTTGCCTCTAGCGGGAGGGGGAACAGATACGCAGTATTTT. The rearrangement joins TRBV5-1 to TRBJ2-3; 12 bases match TRBD2. In germline, CDR1 is SGHRS, CDR2 YFSETQ. CDR3 length: 17 residues. With V trimmed by 1 base and J by 3 bases, 6 bases remained unmatched.

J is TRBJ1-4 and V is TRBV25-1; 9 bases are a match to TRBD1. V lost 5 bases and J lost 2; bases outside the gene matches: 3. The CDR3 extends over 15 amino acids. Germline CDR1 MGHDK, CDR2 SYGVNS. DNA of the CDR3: TGTGCCAGCAGTAGACAGGGGGTTACTAATGAAAAACTGTTTTTT. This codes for CASSRQGVTNEKLFF.

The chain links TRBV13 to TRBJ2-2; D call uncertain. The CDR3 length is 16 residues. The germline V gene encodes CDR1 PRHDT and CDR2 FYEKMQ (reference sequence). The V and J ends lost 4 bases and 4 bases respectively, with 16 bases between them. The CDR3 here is CASSSMRVRGTGELFF. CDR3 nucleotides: TGTGCCAGCAGCTCCATGCGAGTACGAGGCACCGGGGAGCTGTTTTTT.

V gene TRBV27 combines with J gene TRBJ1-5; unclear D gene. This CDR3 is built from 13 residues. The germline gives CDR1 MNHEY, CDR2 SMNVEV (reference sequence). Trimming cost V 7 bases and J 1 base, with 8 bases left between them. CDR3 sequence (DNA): TGTGCCAGCAACGGCGGGAGCAATCAGCCCCAGCATTTT. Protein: CASNGGSNQPQHF.

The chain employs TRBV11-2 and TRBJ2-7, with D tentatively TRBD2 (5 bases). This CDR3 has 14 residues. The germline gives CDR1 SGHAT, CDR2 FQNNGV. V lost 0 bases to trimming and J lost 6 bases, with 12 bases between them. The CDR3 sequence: CASSLDRGTGEQYF. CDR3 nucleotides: TGTGCCAGCAGCTTAGATCGGGGAACGGGCGAGCAGTACTTC. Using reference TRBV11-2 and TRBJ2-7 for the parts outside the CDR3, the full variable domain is EAGVAQSPRYKIIEKRQSVAFWCNPISGHATLYWYQQILGQGPKLLIQFQNNGVVDDSQLPKDRFSAERLKGVDSTLKIQPAKLEDSAVYLCASSLDRGTGEQYFGPGTRLTVT.

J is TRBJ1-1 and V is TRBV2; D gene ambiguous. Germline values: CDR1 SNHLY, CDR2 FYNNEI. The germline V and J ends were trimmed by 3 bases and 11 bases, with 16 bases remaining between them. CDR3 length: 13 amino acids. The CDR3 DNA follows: TGTGCCAGCAGTGAGGGTCTTCGATGGGAGGCTTTCTTT. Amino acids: CASSEGLRWEAFF.

The CDR3 loop reads CAITTGGGIGTQYF. DNA for the CDR3: TGTGCCATCACGACAGGGGGCGGAATTGGTACGCAGTATTTT. The chain uses TRBV7-9 and TRBJ2-3, with TRBD1 matching 10 bases. Germline CDR1 and CDR2: SEHNR and FQNEAQ (reference sequence). V lost 10 bases to trimming and J lost 8 bases; unmatched junction nucleotides: 12. The CDR3 runs 14 residues.

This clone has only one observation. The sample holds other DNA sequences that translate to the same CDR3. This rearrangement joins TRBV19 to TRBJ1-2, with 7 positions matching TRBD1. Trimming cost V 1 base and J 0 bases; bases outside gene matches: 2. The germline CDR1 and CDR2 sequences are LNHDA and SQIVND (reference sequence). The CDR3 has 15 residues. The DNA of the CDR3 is TGTGCCAGTAGTATAGGGACAGGAGCTAACTATGGCTACACCTTC. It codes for CASSIGTGANYGYTF.

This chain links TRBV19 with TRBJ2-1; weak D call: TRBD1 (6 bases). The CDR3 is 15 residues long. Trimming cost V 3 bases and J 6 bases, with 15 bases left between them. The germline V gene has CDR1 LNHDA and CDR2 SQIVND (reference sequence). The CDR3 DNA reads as TGTGCCAGTAGTATGAGGGGGACCCTTTCCAATGAGCAGTTCTTC. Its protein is CASSMRGTLSNEQFF.

The CDR3 bases are TGCGCCAGCAGCCTGGACCGACAGGGGGCAGAAGAAAAACTGTTTTTT. Residues: CASSLDRQGAEEKLFF. The V gene is TRBV5-1, the J gene TRBJ1-4; 10 positions match TRBD1. Losses at the gene ends were 4 bases for V and 8 bases for J; bases not matched to a gene: 11. The CDR3 is made up of 16 amino acids. CDR1 is SGHRS, CDR2 YFSETQ, per germline.

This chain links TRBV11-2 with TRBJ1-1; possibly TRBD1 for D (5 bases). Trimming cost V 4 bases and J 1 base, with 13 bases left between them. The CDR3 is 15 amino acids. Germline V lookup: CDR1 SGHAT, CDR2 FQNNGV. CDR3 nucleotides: TGTGCCAGCAGCTGGGGGGTTGGGGGGAACACTGAAGCTTTCTTT. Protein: CASSWGVGGNTEAFF.

As DNA, the CDR3 is TGTGCCAGCAGCCTTCAGGGGTATGGCTACACCTTC. Translation: CASSLQGYGYTF. The chain joins TRBV5-4 to TRBJ1-2; TRBD1 is a possible D gene (6 bases). In germline, CDR1 is SGHNT, CDR2 YYREEE (reference sequence). The CDR3 spans 12 residues. Deletions cut 4 bases from V and 5 bases from J, with 9 bases between.

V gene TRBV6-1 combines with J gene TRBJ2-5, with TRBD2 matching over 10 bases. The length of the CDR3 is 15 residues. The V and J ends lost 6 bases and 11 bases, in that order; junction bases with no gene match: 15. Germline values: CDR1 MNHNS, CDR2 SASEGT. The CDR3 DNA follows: TGTGCCAGCAGAGCCGGACTAGCGGAGCGTTCAGGGCAGTACTTC. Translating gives CASRAGLAERSGQYF.

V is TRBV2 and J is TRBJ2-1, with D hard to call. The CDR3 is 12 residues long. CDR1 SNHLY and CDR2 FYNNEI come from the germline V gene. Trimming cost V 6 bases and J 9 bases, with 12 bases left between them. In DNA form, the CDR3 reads TGTGCCAGCAGCGAACCAAGAGTTGAGCAGTTCTTC. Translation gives CASSEPRVEQFF.

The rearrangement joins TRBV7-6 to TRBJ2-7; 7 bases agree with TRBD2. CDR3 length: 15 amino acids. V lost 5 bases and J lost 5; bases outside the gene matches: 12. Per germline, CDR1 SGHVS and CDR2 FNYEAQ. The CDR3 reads CASSPSAGPADEQYF. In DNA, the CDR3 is TGTGCCAGCAGCCCCTCAGCGGGGCCCGCTGACGAGCAGTACTTC. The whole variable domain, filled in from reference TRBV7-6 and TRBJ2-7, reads GAGVSQSPRYKVTKRGQDVALRCDPISGHVSLYWYRQALGQGPEFLTYFNYEAQQDKSGLPNDRFSAERPEGSISTLTIQRTEQRDSAMYRCASSPSAGPADEQYFGPGTRLTVT.

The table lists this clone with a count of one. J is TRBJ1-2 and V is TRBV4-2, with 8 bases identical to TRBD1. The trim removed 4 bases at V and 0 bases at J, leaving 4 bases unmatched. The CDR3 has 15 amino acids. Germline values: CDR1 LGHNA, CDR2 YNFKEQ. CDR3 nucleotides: TGTGCCAGCAGCCCCCGGACAGGGCCTAACTATGGCTACACCTTC. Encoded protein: CASSPRTGPNYGYTF.

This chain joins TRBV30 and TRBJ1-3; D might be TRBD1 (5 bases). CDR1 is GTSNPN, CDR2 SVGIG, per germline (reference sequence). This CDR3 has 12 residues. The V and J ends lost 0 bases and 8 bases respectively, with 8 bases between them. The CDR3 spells CAWSVSGDTIYF. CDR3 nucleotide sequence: TGTGCCTGGAGTGTTTCGGGGGACACCATATATTTT. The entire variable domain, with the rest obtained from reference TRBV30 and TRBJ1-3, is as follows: SQTIHQWPATLVQPVGSPLSLECTVEGTSNPNLYWYRQAAGRGLQLLFYSVGIGQISSEVPQNLSASRPQDRQFILSSKKLLLSDSGFYLCAWSVSGDTIYFGEGSWLTVV.

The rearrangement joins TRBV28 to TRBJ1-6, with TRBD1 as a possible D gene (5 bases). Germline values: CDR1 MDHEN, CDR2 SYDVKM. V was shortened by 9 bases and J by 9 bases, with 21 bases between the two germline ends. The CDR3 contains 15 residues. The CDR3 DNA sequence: TGTGCCAGTGGGGGTTCGGGGGAAATGGGTTCACCCCTCCACTTT. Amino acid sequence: CASGGSGEMGSPLHF. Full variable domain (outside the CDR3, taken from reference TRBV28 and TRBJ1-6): DVKVTQSSRYLVKRTGEKVFLECVQDMDHENMFWYRQDPGLGLRLIYFSYDVKMKEKGDIPEGYSVSREKKERFSLILESASTNQTSMYLCASGGSGEMGSPLHFGNGTRLTVT.

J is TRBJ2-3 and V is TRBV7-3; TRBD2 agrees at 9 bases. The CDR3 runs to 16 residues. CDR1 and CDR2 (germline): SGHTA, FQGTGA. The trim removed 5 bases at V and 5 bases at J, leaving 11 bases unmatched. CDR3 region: CASSPQGGGAVDTQYF. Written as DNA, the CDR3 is TGTGCCAGCAGCCCCCAGGGCGGGGGGGCCGTAGATACGCAGTATTTT.

The CDR3 protein is CASSRQVNQPQHF. In nucleotides, the CDR3 is TGTGCCAGCAGTCGACAGGTTAATCAGCCCCAGCATTTT. The chain employs TRBV27 and TRBJ1-5, with D possibly being TRBD1 (6 bases). Trimming took 5 bases from V and 4 from J, leaving 9 bases between them. The CDR3 extends over 13 amino acids. Germline assignment: CDR1 MNHEY and CDR2 SMNVEV (reference sequence).